This T cell receptor (beta chain) appears in the sequencing data of a study of beta chain features in type 1 diabetes (dated by TCRdb to the late 2010s). For the study in its entirety: Mean age, gender distribution, total cell number and subset yield did not differ between patients and healthy donors. Across all samples, fewer than 110,000,000 sorted cells were examined, and cell number per subset correlated strongly with RNA yield. In the study, recently diagnosed type 1 diabetes patients and matched healthy donors were compared on the TCRB repertoires of their sorted circulating CD4+ T cell subsets. Naive and central memory subsets were obtained from all 30 or so donors, but regulatory and stem cell-like memory subsets were isolated from only 8 patients and roughly eight healthy donors.

All of the isolated RNA was reverse transcribed with the High Capacity cDNA Reverse Transcription Kit, so expressed TCRB transcripts were sequenced. For stem cell-like memory T cell samples, survey-depth immunoSEQ sequencing was used, averaging about 970,000 total reads per sample. Sorted cells were lysed in RLT buffer, and RNA was extracted using DNase-treated RNeasy Micro or Mini kits according to cell number. Each cell subset was processed on its own to prevent cross-contamination, while patient and healthy donor samples were processed together. TCRB sequences were amplified from cDNA with the immunoSEQ multiplex PCR, producing 87-bp fragments spanning the CDR3 region. Sequencing of the amplicons was performed on the Illumina HiSeq platform. The study's own analysis went as follows. Synthetic template baselines were used to correct PCR bias computationally, reads within Hamming distance 2 were collapsed, and singletons that could not be merged were discarded. Reads were aligned to IMGT to assign V, D and J genes, CDR3 length, and insertions or deletions at six rearrangement sites. Clonotype counts were normalized to sorted cell number within each subset before computing true diversity and Gini coefficients with the tcR R package. The overlap coefficient, calculated on TCRB nucleotide sequences, was used to quantify repertoire sharing. In TCRdb, the immuneACCESS table is reduced to in-frame sequences with V and J assigned. These tables do not hold every clone; where another copy was compared, an unresolved V gene accounts for under half, and the others remain unexplained. V, J and clone size are taken as reported in that table, and D and trimming were inferred from the DNA itself. The sample table holds about 14,000 clones, of which over 60% were seen once. Jointly, the top ten make up around 0.57% of the sample.

From the germline V gene, CDR1 is SGHTA and CDR2 is FQGNSA. The CDR3 covers 12 residues, taking in both the cysteine and the phenylalanine. Only the CDR3 part of the read is kept: 36 bases, read in frame from the first base. The V end loses 5 bases and the J end loses 6 bases, and a stretch of 8 bases separates them. As for this clone: This clone's antigen is unknown. One base away there is no much larger clone; base qualities are not given.

Each donor gave one peripheral blood draw, approximately 110 mL on average, collected into heparinised tubes. A BD FACSAria II was used to sort naive, central memory, regulatory and stem cell-like memory CD4+ T cells with a panel that included CD45RO, CCR7, CD25, CD127, CD95 and CD27. Every sorted population had a purity above 95%. PBMCs were isolated immediately by Lymphoprep density gradient centrifugation and stained directly without culture. So that batch effects would be minimized, each experiment stained and sorted samples in pairs, pairing one healthy donor with one patient. Overall study results and their limits: At VDJ recombination sites, type 1 diabetes patients had fewer insertions and more deleted nucleotides, which implies abnormalities in thymic rearrangement. Only small numbers of individuals were included in the HLA sub-analyses, which left unresolved whether HLA type had any influence on TCRB rearrangement. Because cDNA was sequenced instead of genomic DNA, activated cells with high expression could be over-represented, although the groups did not differ in activation or CD3 levels. PCR may preferentially amplify shorter templates, but because patient and control samples were amplified and corrected together, any resulting skew would affect both groups equally. A moderate but significant shortening of TCRB CDR3 length was observed in type 1 diabetes patients in all four CD4+ subsets. The naive, central memory and regulatory TCRB repertoires appeared to resemble one another more closely among patients than among healthy donors.

The chain was built from TRBV7-2 and TRBJ1-5; the D gene is unclear. The origin of this receptor is a woman between 18 and 30 years old with type 1 diabetes. The sequenced sample was stem cell memory CD4+ T cells from blood. Explained via the paper, the cell subset or site label denotes: stem cell-like memory CD4+ T cells. The nucleotide sequence reads TGTGCCAGCAGCGTCTTTAGTCAGCCCCAGCATTTT. It translates as CASSVFSQPQHF. Beyond the CDR3, the reference TRBV7-2 and TRBJ1-5 genes provide the residues; the full variable domain reads: GAGVSQSPSNKVTEKGKDVELRCDPISGHTALYWYRQSLGQGLEFLIYFQGNSAPDKSGLPSDRFSAERTGGSVSTLTIQRTQQEDSAVYLCASSVFSQPQHFGDGTRLSIL.